This T cell receptor (beta chain) was documented in a study of T cells in Graves' hyperthyroidism and ophthalmopathy. This clonotype was detected a few times. This CDR3 has 14 residues. V dropped 2 bases and J dropped 4; count of bases not matched to a gene: 3. Amplification of TCR beta CDR3 regions used RNA as the template. First-round RT-PCR with HTBI primers amplified the TCR CDR3 region. TCRdb recomputed calls from the multiplex PCR reads with MiXCR, one row per CDR3 protein. Of roughly 800,000 distinct CDR3 sequences in the sample, 38% were seen once. The receptor was isolated from a man aged 18-30 years with Graves' hyperthyroidism. This chain connects TRBV12-3 or TRBV12-4 to TRBJ2-5; TRBD2 agrees at 8 bases. Sequenced input: blood. The CDR3 nucleotides are TGTGCCAGCAGTTTAACTAGCGGAACAGAGACCCAGTACTTC. Translated: CASSLTSGTETQYF.